This TCR beta chain was observed in a study of beta chain features in type 1 diabetes. Study-level points and caveats: Compared to healthy donors, patients appeared to have naive, central memory and Treg TCRB repertoires that were more alike.

Comment on this clone: What it recognizes is unknown.

Reverse transcribing all isolated RNA meant expressed TCRB transcripts were sequenced. Libraries were prepared by immunoSEQ multiplex PCR; TCRdb keeps only in-frame clonotypes and omits some of them. The sample yields roughly 250,000 clones, over 65% seen once. The sequenced sample was naive CD4+ T cells from blood. The sequence was obtained from a man aged 25-40 years in good health.

The CDR3 sequence is CASSTFYNEQFF. CDR3 coding DNA: TGTGCCAGCAGCACCTTTTACAATGAGCAGTTCTTC. The rearrangement joins TRBV9 to TRBJ2-1; D is undetermined. Germline CDR1 is SGDLS and CDR2 is YYNGEE. With 4 bases removed from V and 4 bases from J, the gap between germline ends came to 6 bases. The CDR3 totals 12 residues.